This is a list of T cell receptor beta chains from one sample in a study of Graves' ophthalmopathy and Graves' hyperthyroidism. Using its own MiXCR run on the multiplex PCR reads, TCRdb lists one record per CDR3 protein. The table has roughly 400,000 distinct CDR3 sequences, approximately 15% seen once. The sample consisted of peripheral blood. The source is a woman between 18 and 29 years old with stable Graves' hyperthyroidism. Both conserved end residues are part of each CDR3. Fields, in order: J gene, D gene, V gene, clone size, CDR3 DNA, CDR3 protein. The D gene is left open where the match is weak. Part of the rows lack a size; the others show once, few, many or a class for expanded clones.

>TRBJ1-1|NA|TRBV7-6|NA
TGTGCCAGCAGCTTACGTTCGGGCGCGGGGATCACGACTGAAGCTTTCTTT
CASSLRSGAGITTEAFF
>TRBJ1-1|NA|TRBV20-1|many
TGCAGTGCTAGAGATCACATCCGGAATGAAGCTTTCTTT
CSARDHIRNEAFF
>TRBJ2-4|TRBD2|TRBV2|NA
TGTGCCAGCAGTGAAGGGATAGCGGGGGTCAAAAACATTAAGTACTTC
CASSEGIAGVKNIKYF
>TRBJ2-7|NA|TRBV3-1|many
TGTGCCAGCAGCCGCTGGGACCGCCCCTACGAGCAGTACTTC
CASSRWDRPYEQYF
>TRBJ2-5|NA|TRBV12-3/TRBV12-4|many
TGTGCCAGCAGTTTTACTCAGAACCAAGAGACCCAGTACTTC
CASSFTQNQETQYF
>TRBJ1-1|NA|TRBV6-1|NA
TGTGCCAGCAGTGAAGGGGTCTGGAACACTGAAGCTTTCTTT
CASSEGVWNTEAFF
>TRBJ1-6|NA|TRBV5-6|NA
TGTGCCAGCAGCTCCGACAGGCGGTCTTCACCCCTCCACTTT
CASSSDRRSSPLHF
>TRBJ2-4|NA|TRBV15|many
TGTGCCACCAGCGTATCTCGGGGGCGGAACATTCAGTACTTC
CATSVSRGRNIQYF
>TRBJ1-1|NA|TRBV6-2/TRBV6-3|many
TGTGCCAGCAGCTACTCAGGGGAAGGGAACACTGAAGCTTTCTTT
CASSYSGEGNTEAFF
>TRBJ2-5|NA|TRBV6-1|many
TGTGCCAGCAGACTGGCCGGGGGCGGAGAGACCCAGTACTTC
CASRLAGGGETQYF
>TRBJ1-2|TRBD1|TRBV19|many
TGTGCCAGTAGTACCGACAGGGAGTTGTATGGCTACACCTTC
CASSTDRELYGYTF
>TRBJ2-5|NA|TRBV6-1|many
TGTGCCAGCAGTGAAGAAGTAGGGCAGCAAGAGACCCAGTACTTC
CASSEEVGQQETQYF
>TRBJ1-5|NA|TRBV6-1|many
TGTGCCAGCAGTGAACAGGGGCCGAATCAGCCCCAGCATTTT
CASSEQGPNQPQHF
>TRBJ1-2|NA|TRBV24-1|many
TGTGCCACCAGTGACCCCTTGAAGGGGAGCTATGGCTACACCTTC
CATSDPLKGSYGYTF
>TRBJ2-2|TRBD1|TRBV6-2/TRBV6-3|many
TGTGCCAGCAGCGTACAGGGGTTCGGGGAGCTGTTTTTT
CASSVQGFGELFF
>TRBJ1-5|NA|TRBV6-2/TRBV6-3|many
TGTGCCAGCAGTTACGGGTTTTTATATCAGCCCCAGCATTTT
CASSYGFLYQPQHF
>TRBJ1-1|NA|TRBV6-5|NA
TGTGCCAGCAGTTACTCAAACGGGGGTATGAACACTGAAGCTTTCTTT
CASSYSNGGMNTEAFF
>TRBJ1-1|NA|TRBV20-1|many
TGCAGTACAAAACAGGGTACCGCTGAAGCTTTCTTT
CSTKQGTAEAFF
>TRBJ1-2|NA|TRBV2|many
TGTGCCAGCAGGTTCGGGGGTGTGGATGGCTACACCTTC
CASRFGGVDGYTF
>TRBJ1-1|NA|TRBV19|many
TGTGCCAGTAGTAGGGCGATGACTGAAGCTTTCTTT
CASSRAMTEAFF
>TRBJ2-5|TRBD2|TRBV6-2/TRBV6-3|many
TGTGCCAGCAGTTACTCGGGACTAGCGGTGGAGACCCAGTACTTC
CASSYSGLAVETQYF
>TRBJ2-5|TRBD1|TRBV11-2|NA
TGTGCCAGCAGCTTAACTATCGGGGACAGGCAAGAGACCCAGTACTTC
CASSLTIGDRQETQYF
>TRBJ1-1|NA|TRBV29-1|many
TGCAGCGTTGAAAGGCAGATGAACACTGAAGCTTTCTTT
CSVERQMNTEAFF
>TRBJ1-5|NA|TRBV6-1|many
TGTGCCAGCAGGGGGGGTGGGGGCTGGCAGCCCCAGCATTTT
CASRGGGGWQPQHF
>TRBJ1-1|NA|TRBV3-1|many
TGTGCCAGCAGCCACTTGGGACAGAACACTGAAGCTTTCTTT
CASSHLGQNTEAFF
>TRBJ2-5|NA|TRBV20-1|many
TGCAGTGCCCAGACAGGTTCACAAGAGACCCAGTACTTC
CSAQTGSQETQYF
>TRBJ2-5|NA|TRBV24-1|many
TGTGCCACCAGTGATTATTCGGAGACCCAGTACTTC
CATSDYSETQYF
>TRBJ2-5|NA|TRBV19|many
TGTGCCAGTAGTATAGGCAGGGCGGGTGGGACCCAGTACTTC
CASSIGRAGGTQYF
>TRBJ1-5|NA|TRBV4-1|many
TGCGCCAGCAGCCTAAGGGTAAAGGAACGTTCCATCAATCAGCCCCAGCATTTT
CASSLRVKERSINQPQHF
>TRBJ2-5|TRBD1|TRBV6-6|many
TGTGCCAGCAGTCTATATACAGGGGAGGAGACCCAGTACTTC
CASSLYTGEETQYF
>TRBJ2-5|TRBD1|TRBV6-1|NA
TGTGCCAGCAGAGGACAGGGGGCGCGTTGGGAGACCCAGTACTTC
CASRGQGARWETQYF
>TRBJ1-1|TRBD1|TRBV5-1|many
TGCGCCAGCAGCTCATTACCGGGACAGGGAGGGAAGACTGAAGCTTTCTTT
CASSSLPGQGGKTEAFF
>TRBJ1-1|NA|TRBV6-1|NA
TGTGCCAGCAGTGCGACCGGGACGCCGAACACTGAAGCTTTCTTT
CASSATGTPNTEAFF
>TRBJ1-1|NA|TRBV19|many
TGTGCCAGTAGTATAGTATTGGGCACTGAAGCTTTCTTT
CASSIVLGTEAFF
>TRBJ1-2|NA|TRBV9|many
TGTGCCAGCAGCGGCCGGGACAATTTTAACTATGGCTACACCTTC
CASSGRDNFNYGYTF
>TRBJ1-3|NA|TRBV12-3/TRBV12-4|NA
TGTGCCAGCACTTCGTGGGTGGACTCTGGAAACACCATATATTTT
CASTSWVDSGNTIYF
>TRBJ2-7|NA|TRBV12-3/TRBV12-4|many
TGTGCCAGCAGTACCCGCCGGGGCACCGACGAGCAGTACTTC
CASSTRRGTDEQYF
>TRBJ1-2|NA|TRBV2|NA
TGTGCCAGCGGGTATACAGAGAAATATGGCTACACCTTC
CASGYTEKYGYTF
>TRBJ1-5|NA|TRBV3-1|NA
TGTGCCAGCAGCCAAGTACCTAGGCGGCAGCCCCAGCATTTT
CASSQVPRRQPQHF
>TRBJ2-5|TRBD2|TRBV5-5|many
TGTGCCAGCAGCATGCCGGCGCGGGGGGGCAAGGAGACCCAGTACTTC
CASSMPARGGKETQYF
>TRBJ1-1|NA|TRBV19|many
TGTGCCAGTAGTATCGAGGGGAACACTGAAGCTTTCTTT
CASSIEGNTEAFF
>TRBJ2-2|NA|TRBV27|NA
TGTGCCAGCAGTTTATCGATCGGGGGCCGGGGGACAGTCGCGAACACCGGGGAGCTGTTTTTT
CASSLSIGGRGTVANTGELFF
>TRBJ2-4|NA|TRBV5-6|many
TGTGCCAGCAGCTTGGTTCAAGCCAAAAACATTCAGTACTTC
CASSLVQAKNIQYF
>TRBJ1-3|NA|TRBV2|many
TGTGCCAGCAGTGTATCACAGCATAGAGGCTCTGGAAACACCATATATTTT
CASSVSQHRGSGNTIYF
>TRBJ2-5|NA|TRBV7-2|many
TGTGCCAGCACCTTCGGAGGGGGGGCGAGGGAGACCCAGTACTTC
CASTFGGGARETQYF
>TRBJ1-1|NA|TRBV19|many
TGTGCCAGTATAGGGCTAGCGGCTTACACTGAAGCTTTCTTT
CASIGLAAYTEAFF
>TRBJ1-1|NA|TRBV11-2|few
TGTGCCAGCAGCTTAGTAATAGGAAGGGTGGGGGAAAGCACTGAAGCTTTCTTT
CASSLVIGRVGESTEAFF
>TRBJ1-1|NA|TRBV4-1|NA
TGCGCCAGCAGCCCCAGAAACTGGGGGGGCACTGAAGCTTTCTTT
CASSPRNWGGTEAFF
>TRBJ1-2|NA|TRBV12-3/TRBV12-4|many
TGTGCCAGCAGTCCCTTACAGGGAGGCGGCTACACCTTC
CASSPLQGGGYTF
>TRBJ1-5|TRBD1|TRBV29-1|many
TGCAGCGTTGGTGACAGGGGGCAGCCCCAGCATTTT
CSVGDRGQPQHF